This TCR beta chain comes out of a study of a mutant IDH1 vaccine in newly diagnosed glioma (dated by TCRdb to 2020 to 2022). With respect to the entire study: Patients received eight vaccinations in weeks 1, 3, 5, 7, 11, 15, 19 and 23, corresponding to visits V03 through V10. Before enrollment, most patients had been given radiochemotherapy with temozolomide as standard therapy, while the rest had received either radiotherapy alone or temozolomide alone. Of the roughly 34 treated patients, roughly 60% were male and about 40% were female, and the mean age was 40.4 years. Peripheral blood was collected at six visits: V03 (baseline), V05, V07, V10, V12 and V13. Vaccination started 4-6 weeks after radiotherapy alone, or was given together with temozolomide cycles in the groups whose treatment included chemotherapy. Longitudinal TCRB deep sequencing was performed for some 25 treated patients wherever samples were available for exploratory analyses. General study outcomes and caveats: Vaccine-induced immune responses across multiple MHC alleles were detected in 90% to 95% of patients. No apparent relationship was observed between pseudoprogression and alterations in the top peripheral T cell clonotypes detected by TCRB sequencing. Selection of PBMC samples for TCRB deep sequencing was based on availability. It was noted by the authors that analyses of patient blood samples could not be reproduced owing to sample limitations.

The time point label corresponds to: week 5, during vaccination. Each vaccine dose, consisting of 300 ug of a 20-mer mutant IDH1 peptide in Montanide, was administered subcutaneously with topical imiquimod. The donors had newly diagnosed IDH1-mutant astrocytomas of WHO grade 3 or 4 that showed loss of nuclear ATRX. The samples were drawn from NOA16, a multicentre, single-arm, open-label phase I trial in Germany that tested a mutant IDH1 peptide vaccine in humans for the first time. Genomic DNA for TCRB sequencing was isolated from EDTA blood with the DNeasy Blood and Tissue Kit. The table lists this clone with a count of one. Its antigen specificity is not known. Nothing much larger sits one base from this clone, and base qualities are not available. Trimming takes 3 bases from V and 3 bases from J, and the germline ends sit 7 bases apart. The CDR3 runs 13 residues from the cysteine to the phenylalanine. Only the CDR3 DNA stays, 39 bases, in frame from base 1. Sequences SGHTA (CDR1) and FQGNSA (CDR2) are obtained from the germline V gene.

The method was the immunoSEQ multiplex PCR assay. The hsTCRB Kit was used according to the manufacturer's protocol to amplify rearranged TCR beta chain sequences. Sequencing of TCRB libraries was carried out on an Illumina MiSeq. The paper's processing steps were these. The kit vendor's proprietary platform handled demultiplexing, trimming and gene mapping. TCRdb's version of the immuneACCESS table is confined to in-frame rearrangements and falls short of the full clone set. An unresolved V gene accounts for under half of the shortfall where checked; the remainder is of unknown origin. D and trimming were read from the DNA, whereas the V and J calls and clone size are those reported in that table. This sample has tens of thousands of clones in its table, and around 81% of those were observed once. The top ten clonotypes cover about an eighth of the sample.

This TCR came from a man aged 50-59 years with glioma. The input for sequencing was PBMCs, taken from a glioma patient whose treatment included an IDH1 peptide vaccine. In this chain, TRBV7-2 is recombined with TRBJ2-3; no D gene can be assigned with confidence. The DNA reads TGTGCCAGCAGCTTTGGCGTAACAGATACGCAGTATTTT. Translated, it gives CASSFGVTDTQYF.